These T cell receptor beta chains were read from a single sample in a study of T cells in Graves' hyperthyroidism and ophthalmopathy. TCRdb re-analysed the multiplex PCR reads in MiXCR, keeping a single row per CDR3 protein. The sample has approximately 720,000 distinct CDR3 sequences, 18% seen once. Sequenced sample: blood. These receptors all come from a woman aged 50 to 65 with Graves' hyperthyroidism that later progressed to Graves' ophthalmopathy. Both conserved end residues are part of each CDR3. The order of the fields is J gene, V gene, clone size, D gene, CDR3 protein, CDR3 DNA. The D gene is left open where the match is weak. Only part of the rows carry a size: once, few, many, or a class if the clone is expanded.

>TRBJ2-2|TRBV3-1|many|.
CASSQDFGSSWAGELFF
TGTGCCAGCAGCCAAGATTTCGGATCGTCATGGGCCGGGGAGCTGTTTTTT
>TRBJ2-4|TRBV11-2|many|.
CASSLYGHRAPIAKNIQYF
TGTGCCAGCAGCTTATATGGGCACAGGGCGCCTATAGCCAAAAACATTCAGTACTTC
>TRBJ1-1|TRBV20-1|many|.
CSAQLTGNTEAFF
TGCAGTGCTCAACTTACAGGGAACACTGAAGCTTTCTTT
>TRBJ2-1|TRBV5-6|.|.
CASSRLATNNEQFF
TGTGCCAGCAGTCGTCTAGCGACTAACAATGAGCAGTTCTTC
>TRBJ1-5|TRBV5-1|.|.
CASSLLEGSNQPQHF
TGCGCCAGCAGCCTTCTTGAAGGGAGCAATCAGCCCCAGCATTTT
>TRBJ2-1|TRBV24-1|few|TRBD1
CATETGTHEQFF
TGTGCCACCGAGACAGGGACCCATGAGCAGTTCTTC
>TRBJ2-3|TRBV7-9|many|TRBD1
CASSQTGQGSTDTQYF
TGTGCCAGCAGCCAGACAGGGCAAGGCAGCACAGATACGCAGTATTTT
>TRBJ1-5|TRBV27|few|TRBD1
CASSQGQGAGFNQPQHF
TGTGCCAGCAGTCAGGGACAGGGGGCAGGTTTCAATCAGCCCCAGCATTTT
>TRBJ2-1|TRBV12-3/TRBV12-4|.|.
CASSLVQEQFF
TGTGCCAGCAGTTTAGTACAGGAGCAGTTCTTC
>TRBJ1-2|TRBV30|many|.
CAWSDPVQGGGYTF
TGTGCCTGGAGCGATCCAGTCCAGGGCGGCGGCTACACCTTC
>TRBJ2-1|TRBV20-1|many|TRBD2
CSARYLAGGLNEQFF
TGCAGTGCTAGATATTTAGCGGGGGGGCTTAATGAGCAGTTCTTC
>TRBJ2-2|TRBV2|few|.
CASSPRLAGGRTPGSCFF
.
>TRBJ1-1|TRBV18|few|.
CASSPGLGGAEAFF
TGTGCCAGCTCACCCGGCCTTGGGGGCGCTGAAGCTTTCTTT
>TRBJ2-7|TRBV19|.|.
CASSLPGLDEQYF
TGTGCCAGTAGTTTGCCGGGGCTCGACGAGCAGTACTTC
>TRBJ2-3|TRBV27|few|TRBD1
CASSPGQGYYGTDTQYF
TGTGCCAGCAGTCCGGGACAGGGTTATTATGGCACAGATACGCAGTATTTT
>TRBJ1-2|TRBV6-1|few|.
CASSVDKDWGYTF
TGTGCCAGCAGTGTGGACAAGGACTGGGGCTACACCTTC
>TRBJ1-5|TRBV10-3|few|TRBD1
CAISTGTGDQPQHF
TGTGCCATCAGCACCGGGACAGGGGATCAGCCCCAGCATTTT
>TRBJ2-1|TRBV5-1|many|.
CASSLAAAEQFF
TGCGCCAGCAGCTTGGCGGCGGCTGAGCAGTTCTTC
>TRBJ1-4|TRBV7-9|few|.
CASSEQGSEKLFF
TGTGCCAGCAGCGAACAGGGATCGGAAAAACTGTTTTTT